The source of this T cell receptor (beta chain) is a study of Graves' ophthalmopathy and Graves' hyperthyroidism. Study-level results: Blood samples also showed most expanded thyroid clonotypes exceeding 0.001 frequency.

The V and J ends lost 2 bases and 4 bases respectively, with 8 bases between them. This CDR3 is 13 amino acids long. The germline V gene has CDR1 SNHLY and CDR2 FYNNEI. This clonotype was detected many times. Its antigen is not known. RNA transcripts were the template, and TCR beta CDR3 regions were amplified from them. RT-PCR with HTBI primers came first, then second-round multiplex PCR. TCRdb re-analysed the multiplex PCR reads in MiXCR, keeping a single row per CDR3 protein. The table lists around 670,000 distinct CDR3 sequences, 40% of them singletons, with roughly 45% in the top ten. Other autoimmune diseases, uncontrolled infections, pregnancy or lactation excluded patients from enrollment. PBMCs stemmed from over 9.5 ml of fresh peripheral blood.

Sequences were obtained from peripheral blood. This clonotype was sampled from an adult man with Graves' ophthalmopathy. This sequence joins TRBV2 and TRBJ2-5; D unresolved. The CDR3: CASSETELETQYF. The CDR3 bases are TGTGCCAGCAGTGAAACGGAGTTAGAGACCCAGTACTTC.